A selection of T cell receptor beta chains follows, all from one sample in a study of blood T cell repertoires in COVID-19. Here immunoSEQ multiplex PCR was the method, and the copy in TCRdb shows in-frame clones only, minus some. The sample consists of 150,000 or so clones, 87% of them appearing once. Sequencing used peripheral blood. These receptors all come from a human donor in a cohort sampled during active COVID-19. Each CDR3 is given with its conserved first and last residue. D genes are given only for firm matches. Some rows have no size entry. The others give once, few or many, or a class for an expanded clone.

abundance	d_gene	v_gene	j_gene	CDR3nt	CDR3aa
-	TRBD1	TRBV5-1	TRBJ2-7	TGCGCCAGCAGCCCTAGACAGGGGGCGTACGAGCAGTACTTC	CASSPRQGAYEQYF
-	TRBD1	TRBV7-2	TRBJ1-2	TGTGCCAGCAGCTTAGCCGCCGGGACAGGGGGCGGTGGCTACACCTTC	CASSLAAGTGGGGYTF
-	TRBD2	TRBV5-4	TRBJ2-2	TGTGCCAGCAGCGTAGCGGGAGACACCGGGGAGCTGTTTTTT	CASSVAGDTGELFF
-	-	TRBV19	TRBJ1-4	TGTGCCAGTAGTAAACTAAATGCAAACGTCAATGAAAAACTGTTTTTT	CASSKLNANVNEKLFF
-	TRBD1	TRBV5-1	TRBJ1-3	TGCGCCAGCAGCTTAACAGGGGGCGCGTCTGGAAACACCATATATTTT	CASSLTGGASGNTIYF
-	TRBD1	TRBV28	TRBJ2-7	TGTGCCAGCAGCCCTACAGGGGTCTCCTACGAGCAGTACTTC	CASSPTGVSYEQYF
-	-	TRBV25-1	TRBJ2-1	TGTGCCACCGCTTCAGTAGCGGACCCGCCTTACAATGAGCAGTTCTTC	CATASVADPPYNEQFF
-	-	TRBV7-9	TRBJ1-4	TGTGCCAGCAGCCCTGCTGGGGGGAGTAATGAAAAACTGTTTTTT	CASSPAGGSNEKLFF
-	TRBD1	TRBV28	TRBJ2-7	TGTGCCAGCAGTGACGGGGGACAGGTCTCCTCCTACGAGCAGTACTTC	CASSDGGQVSSYEQYF
-	TRBD2	TRBV11-3	TRBJ2-5	TGTGCCAGCAGCTTCCAAAGACTAGCGGGAGGGCCCTCGCAAGAGACCCAGTACTTC	CASSFQRLAGGPSQETQYF
-	TRBD1	TRBV12-3/TRBV12-4	TRBJ2-7	TGTGCCAGCAGCTCGGGACAGTACGAGCAGTACTTC	CASSSGQYEQYF
once	-	TRBV15	TRBJ1-2	TGTGCCACCAGCAGAGATTTCAGCGGGGATGGCTACACCTTC	CATSRDFSGDGYTF
-	TRBD2	TRBV4-1	TRBJ2-7	TGCGCCAGCAGCCGGAGAGTTAGCGGGAGTTTCGACGAGCAGTACTTC	CASSRRVSGSFDEQYF
few	-	TRBV5-4	TRBJ1-1	TGTGCCAGCAGCTTGATCGGCGGGGATACTGAAGCTTTCTTT	CASSLIGGDTEAFF
-	-	TRBV19	TRBJ2-5	TGTGCCAGTAGTGGCCCCCTTACCGGAGGGGAGACCCAGTACTTC	CASSGPLTGGETQYF
-	TRBD2	TRBV2	TRBJ2-5	TGTGCCAGCACTTGGGGGGGAAACGAACAAGAGACCCAGTACTTC	CASTWGGNEQETQYF
-	-	TRBV11-2	TRBJ2-5	TGTGCCAGCAGCTTATTGGGGGGGGGCCGAGAGACCCAGTACTTC	CASSLLGGGRETQYF
-	TRBD2	TRBV5-1	TRBJ2-7	TGCGCCAGCAGCTTGGCACTAGCGGGAGAGTCCTACGAGCAGTACTTC	CASSLALAGESYEQYF
-	-	TRBV6-5	TRBJ2-7	TGTGCCAGCAGTCGTACAGGGATCAACGAGCAGTACTTC	CASSRTGINEQYF